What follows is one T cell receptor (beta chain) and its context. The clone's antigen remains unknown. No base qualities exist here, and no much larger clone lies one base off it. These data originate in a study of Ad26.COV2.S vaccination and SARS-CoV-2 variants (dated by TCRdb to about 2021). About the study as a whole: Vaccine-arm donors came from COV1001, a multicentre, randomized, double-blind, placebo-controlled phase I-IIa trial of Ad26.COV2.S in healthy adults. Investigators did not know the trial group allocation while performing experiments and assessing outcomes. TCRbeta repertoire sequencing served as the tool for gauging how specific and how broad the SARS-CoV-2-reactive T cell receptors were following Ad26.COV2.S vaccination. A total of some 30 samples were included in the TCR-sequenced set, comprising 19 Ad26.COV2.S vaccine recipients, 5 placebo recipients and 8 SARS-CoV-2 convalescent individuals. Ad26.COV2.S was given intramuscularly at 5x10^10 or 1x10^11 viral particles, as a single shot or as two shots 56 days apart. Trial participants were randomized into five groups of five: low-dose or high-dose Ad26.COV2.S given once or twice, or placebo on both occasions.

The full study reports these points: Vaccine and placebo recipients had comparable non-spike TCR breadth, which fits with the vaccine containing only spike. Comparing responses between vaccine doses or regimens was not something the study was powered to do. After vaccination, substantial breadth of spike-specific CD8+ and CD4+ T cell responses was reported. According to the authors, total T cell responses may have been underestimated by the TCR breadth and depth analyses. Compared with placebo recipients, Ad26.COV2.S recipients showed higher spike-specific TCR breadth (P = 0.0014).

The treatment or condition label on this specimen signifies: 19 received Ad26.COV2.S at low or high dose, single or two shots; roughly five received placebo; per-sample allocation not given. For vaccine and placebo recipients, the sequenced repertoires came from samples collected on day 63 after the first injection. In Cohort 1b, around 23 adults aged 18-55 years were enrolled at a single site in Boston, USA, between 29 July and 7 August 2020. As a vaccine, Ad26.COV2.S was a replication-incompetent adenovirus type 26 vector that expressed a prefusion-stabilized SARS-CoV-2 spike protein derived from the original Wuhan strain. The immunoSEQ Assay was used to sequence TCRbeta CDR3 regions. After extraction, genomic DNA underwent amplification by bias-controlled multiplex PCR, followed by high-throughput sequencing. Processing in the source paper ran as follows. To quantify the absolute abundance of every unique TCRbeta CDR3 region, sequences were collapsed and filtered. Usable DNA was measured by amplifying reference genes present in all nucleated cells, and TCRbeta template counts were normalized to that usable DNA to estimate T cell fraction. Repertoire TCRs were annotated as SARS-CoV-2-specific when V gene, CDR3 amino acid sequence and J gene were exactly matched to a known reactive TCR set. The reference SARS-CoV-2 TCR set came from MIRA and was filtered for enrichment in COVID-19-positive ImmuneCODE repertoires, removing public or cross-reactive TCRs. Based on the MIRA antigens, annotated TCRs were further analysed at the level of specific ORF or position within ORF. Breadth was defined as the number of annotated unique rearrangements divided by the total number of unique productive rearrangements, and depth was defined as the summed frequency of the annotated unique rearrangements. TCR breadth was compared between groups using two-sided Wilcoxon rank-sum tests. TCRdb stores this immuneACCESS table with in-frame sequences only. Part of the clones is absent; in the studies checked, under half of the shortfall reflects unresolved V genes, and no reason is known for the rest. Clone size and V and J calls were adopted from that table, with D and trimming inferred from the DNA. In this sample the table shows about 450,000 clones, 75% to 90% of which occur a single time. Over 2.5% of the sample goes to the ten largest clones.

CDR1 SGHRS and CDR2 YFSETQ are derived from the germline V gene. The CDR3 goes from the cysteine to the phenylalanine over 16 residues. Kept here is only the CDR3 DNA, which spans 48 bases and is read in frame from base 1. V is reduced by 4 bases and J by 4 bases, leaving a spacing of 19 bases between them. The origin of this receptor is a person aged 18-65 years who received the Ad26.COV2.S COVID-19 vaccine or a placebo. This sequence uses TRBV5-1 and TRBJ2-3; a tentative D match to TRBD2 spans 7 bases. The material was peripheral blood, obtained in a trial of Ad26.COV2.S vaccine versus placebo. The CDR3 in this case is CASSAGWGGWADTQYF. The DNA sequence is TGCGCCAGCAGCGCCGGTTGGGGGGGCTGGGCAGATACGCAGTATTTT. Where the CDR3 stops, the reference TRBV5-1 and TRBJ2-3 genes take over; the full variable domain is KAGVTQTPRYLIKTRGQQVTLSCSPISGHRSVSWYQQTPGQGLQFLFEYFSETQRNKGNFPGRFSGRQFSNSRSEMNVSTLELGDSALYLCASSAGWGGWADTQYFGPGTRLTVL.